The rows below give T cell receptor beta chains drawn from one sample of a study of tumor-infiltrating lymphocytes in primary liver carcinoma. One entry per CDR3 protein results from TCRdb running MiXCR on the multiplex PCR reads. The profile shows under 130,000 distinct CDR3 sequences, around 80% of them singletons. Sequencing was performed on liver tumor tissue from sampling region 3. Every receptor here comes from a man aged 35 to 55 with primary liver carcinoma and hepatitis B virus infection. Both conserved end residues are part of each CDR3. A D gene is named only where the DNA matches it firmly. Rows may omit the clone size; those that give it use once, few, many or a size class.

CDR3aa: CASSPGGLHGGTQYF
CDR3nt: TGTGCCAGCAGCCCTGGGGGACTCCATGGCGGAACGCAGTATTTT
d_gene: -
j_gene: TRBJ2-3
v_gene: TRBV11-3
len: 15
abundance: few

CDR3aa: CASLAGQWQPQHF
CDR3nt: TGTGCCAGCCTGGCGGGGCAGTGGCAGCCCCAGCATTTT
d_gene: -
j_gene: TRBJ1-5
v_gene: TRBV19
len: 13
abundance: -

CDR3aa: CASSRGIDEQFF
CDR3nt: TGTGCCAGCAGCCGAGGAATCGATGAGCAGTTCTTC
d_gene: -
j_gene: TRBJ2-1
v_gene: TRBV6-5
len: 12
abundance: -

CDR3aa: CSVGGSSGSRETQYF
CDR3nt: TGCAGTGTTGGTGGGTCTAGCGGGAGTAGGGAGACCCAGTACTTC
d_gene: TRBD2
j_gene: TRBJ2-5
v_gene: TRBV29-1
len: 15
abundance: few

CDR3aa: CASSIQGMRGTEAFF
CDR3nt: TGTGCCAGCAGTATACAGGGGATGAGAGGGACTGAAGCTTTCTTT
d_gene: TRBD1
j_gene: TRBJ1-1
v_gene: TRBV27
len: 15
abundance: -

CDR3aa: CVSSLGPGTGMNTEAFF
CDR3nt: TGTGTCAGCTCACTCGGTCCCGGGACAGGAATGAACACTGAAGCTTTCTTT
d_gene: TRBD1
j_gene: TRBJ1-1
v_gene: TRBV18
len: 17
abundance: -

CDR3aa: CATSYDGRSSGIYEQYF
CDR3nt: TGTGCCACCAGTTATGATGGGAGGAGTAGCGGGATCTACGAGCAGTACTTC
d_gene: TRBD2
j_gene: TRBJ2-7
v_gene: TRBV6-2/TRBV6-3
len: 17
abundance: -

CDR3aa: CASSQGGGEQYF
CDR3nt: TGCGCCAGCAGCCAGGGAGGGGGAGAGCAGTACTTC
d_gene: -
j_gene: TRBJ2-7
v_gene: TRBV4-3
len: 12
abundance: medium-sized

CDR3aa: CACSFSSQGAPDRQYF
CDR3nt: TGTGCCTGCAGTTTCTCATCCCAGGGGGCCCCAGATAGGCAGTATTTT
d_gene: TRBD1
j_gene: TRBJ2-3
v_gene: TRBV6-5
len: 16
abundance: -

CDR3aa: CASSLEGSHSEQFF
CDR3nt: TGTGCCAGCAGCCTAGAAGGTAGTCATTCTGAGCAGTTCTTC
d_gene: -
j_gene: TRBJ2-1
v_gene: TRBV7-9
len: 14
abundance: -

CDR3aa: CSVSRTGASDRHYF
CDR3nt: TGCAGCGTTTCCAGGACAGGGGCGTCAGATAGGCACTATTTT
d_gene: TRBD1
j_gene: TRBJ2-3
v_gene: TRBV29-1
len: 14
abundance: -

CDR3aa: CAISYSSPTNEKLFF
CDR3nt: TGTGCCATCAGTTACTCGTCCCCAACTAATGAAAAACTGTTTTTT
d_gene: -
j_gene: TRBJ1-4
v_gene: TRBV6-5
len: 15
abundance: -

CDR3aa: CASSSYNYSGEQYF
CDR3nt: TGTGCCAGCAGTTCCTATAATTATTCGGGCGAGCAGTACTTC
d_gene: -
j_gene: TRBJ2-7
v_gene: TRBV13
len: 14
abundance: -

CDR3aa: CTSNELQERGNYGYTF
CDR3nt: TGTACCAGCAACGAGCTTCAGGAGCGCGGGAACTATGGCTACACCTTC
d_gene: -
j_gene: TRBJ1-2
v_gene: TRBV28
len: 16
abundance: -

CDR3aa: CASSPHSSGLAKNTQYF
CDR3nt: TGTGCCAGCAGCCCCCATTCCAGCGGATTAGCCAAAAACACTCAGTACTTC
d_gene: -
j_gene: TRBJ2-4
v_gene: TRBV7-8
len: 17
abundance: once